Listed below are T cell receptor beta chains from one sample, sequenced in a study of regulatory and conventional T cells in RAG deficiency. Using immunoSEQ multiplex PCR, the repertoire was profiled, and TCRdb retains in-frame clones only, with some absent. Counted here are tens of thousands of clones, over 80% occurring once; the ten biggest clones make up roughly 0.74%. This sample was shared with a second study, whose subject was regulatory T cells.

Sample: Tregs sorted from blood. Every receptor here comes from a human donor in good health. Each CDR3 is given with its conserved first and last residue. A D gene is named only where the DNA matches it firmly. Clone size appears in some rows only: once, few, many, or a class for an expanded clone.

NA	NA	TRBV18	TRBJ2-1	TGTGCCAGCTCACCCCAGACAGAAGGCTCCTACAATGAGCAGTTCTTC	CASSPQTEGSYNEQFF
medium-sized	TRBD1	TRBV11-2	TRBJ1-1	TGTGCCAGCAGTCGACAGGGGTTGCGGGGCACTGAAGCTTTCTTT	CASSRQGLRGTEAFF
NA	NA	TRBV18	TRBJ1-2	TGTGCCAGCTCACCCAACAGGGATGGCTACACCTTC	CASSPNRDGYTF
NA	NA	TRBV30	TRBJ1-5	TGTGCCTGGAGTATTCTCGGGGCGGGCAATCAGCCCCAGCATTTT	CAWSILGAGNQPQHF
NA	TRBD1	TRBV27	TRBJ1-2	TGTGCCAGCAGTCCACACTGGGACAGCCTGAAGCGTGGCTACACCTTC	CASSPHWDSLKRGYTF
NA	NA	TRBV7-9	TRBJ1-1	TGTGCCAGCAGATTGAACACTGAAGCTTTCTTT	CASRLNTEAFF
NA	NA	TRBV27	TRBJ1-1	TGTGCCAGCAGTTTTCAGGGTGGGGGCACTGAAGCTTTCTTT	CASSFQGGGTEAFF
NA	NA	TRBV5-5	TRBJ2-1	TGTGCCAGCAGCTGGACTCCCAACAATGAGCAGTTCTTC	CASSWTPNNEQFF
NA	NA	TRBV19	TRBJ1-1	TGTGCCAGTCTACCCAGGCCGGCGAACACTGAAGCTTTCTTT	CASLPRPANTEAFF
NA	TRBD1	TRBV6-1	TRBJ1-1	TGTGCCAGCAGTCAACAGACAGGGATGAACACTGAAGCTTTCTTT	CASSQQTGMNTEAFF
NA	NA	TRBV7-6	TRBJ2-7	TGTGCCAGCAGCCGCAGGAATCGCTCCTACGAGCAGTACTTC	CASSRRNRSYEQYF
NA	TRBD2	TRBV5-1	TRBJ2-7	TGCGCCAGCAGCCCCGGGACTAGCGGCTACGAGCAGTACTTC	CASSPGTSGYEQYF
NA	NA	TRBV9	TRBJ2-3	TGTGCCAGCAGCTACCGGGACGGGCGCACAGATACGCAGTATTTT	CASSYRDGRTDTQYF
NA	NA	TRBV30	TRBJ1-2	TGTGCCTGGAGTCGAGGGTTCGGTGGCTACACCTTC	CAWSRGFGGYTF
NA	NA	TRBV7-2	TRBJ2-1	TGTGCCAGCAGCTTCGGGGATTTAGGTTACAATGAGCAGTTCTTC	CASSFGDLGYNEQFF
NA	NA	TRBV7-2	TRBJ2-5	TGTGCCAGCAGCTTAGTCCGTCGATCCCCGCGAGAGACCCAGTACTTC	CASSLVRRSPRETQYF
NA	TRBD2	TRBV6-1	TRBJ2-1	TGTGCCAGCATCCTTAGCGGGGGGGCAAGTGAGCAGTTCTTC	CASILSGGASEQFF
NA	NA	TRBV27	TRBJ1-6	TGTGCCAGCAGTTTTTTAGGGACCGAGAATTCACCCCTCCACTTT	CASSFLGTENSPLHF
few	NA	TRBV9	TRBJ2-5	TGTGCCAGCAGCGTAAGGTATTCGGCGCAAGAGACCCAGTACTTC	CASSVRYSAQETQYF
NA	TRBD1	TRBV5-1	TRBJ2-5	TGCGCCACCCAAGCCTCCCAGGGGGCGGGTATGCCCCAGTACTTC	CATQASQGAGMPQYF
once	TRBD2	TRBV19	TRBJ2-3	TGTGCCAGTACACGACTAGCGGGGCACGGGGATACGCAGTATTTT	CASTRLAGHGDTQYF
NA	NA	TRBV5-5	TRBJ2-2	TGTGCCAGCAGCCCTGGGCCCACCGGGGAGCTGTTTTTT	CASSPGPTGELFF
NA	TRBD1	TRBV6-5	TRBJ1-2	TGTGCCAGCAAAAGGGGGCCGGGCTATGGCTACACCTTC	CASKRGPGYGYTF
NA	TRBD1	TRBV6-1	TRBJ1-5	TGTGCCAGCAGTGGGGGACAGGTTTTCAATCAGCCCCAGCATTTT	CASSGGQVFNQPQHF
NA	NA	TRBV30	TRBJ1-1	TGTGCCTGGAGCTGGGTGGACGAGCGTGACCCTCCACTTTTCTTT	CAWSWVDERDPPLFF
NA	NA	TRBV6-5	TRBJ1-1	TGTGCCAGCAGTTATCTTGGAGGTAACACTGAAGCTTTCTTT	CASSYLGGNTEAFF
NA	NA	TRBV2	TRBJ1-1	TGTGCCAGCAGTGAAGAAAGGGGCACTGAAGCTTTCTTT	CASSEERGTEAFF
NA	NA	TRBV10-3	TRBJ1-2	TGTGCCATCAGTGAGGTGGCAGGGCATGGCTACACCTTC	CAISEVAGHGYTF
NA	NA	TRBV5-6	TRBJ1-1	TGTGCCAGCAGCCTGCAGCGCGACACTGAAGCTTTCTTT	CASSLQRDTEAFF
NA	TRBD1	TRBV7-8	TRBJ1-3	TGTGCCAGCAGCAAAAGGGGACCCGGGACAGGCCCCTCTGGAAACACCATATATTTT	CASSKRGPGTGPSGNTIYF
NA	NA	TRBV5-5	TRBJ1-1	TGTGCCAGCAGGGGTGCCGAATACCTGGGGGGATATAACACTGAAGCTTTCTTT	CASRGAEYLGGYNTEAFF
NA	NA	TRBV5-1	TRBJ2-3	TGCGCCAGCAGACCCTCCACCACAGATACGCAGTATTTT	CASRPSTTDTQYF
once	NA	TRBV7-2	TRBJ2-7	TGTGCCAGCAGCCCATGGAGGGAGCAGTACTTC	CASSPWREQYF
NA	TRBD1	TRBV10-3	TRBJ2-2	TGTGCCGCAGGGGGACAGAGTAACACCGGGGAGCTGTTTTTT	CAAGGQSNTGELFF
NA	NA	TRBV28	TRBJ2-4	TGTGCCAGCAGTTCCCGGACAGGAAGGGGAGGGGGCATTCAGTACTTC	CASSSRTGRGGGIQYF
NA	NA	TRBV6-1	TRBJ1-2	TGTGCCATCACCCGACGGGGGGGCTACACCTTC	CAITRRGGYTF
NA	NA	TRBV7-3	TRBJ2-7	TGTGCCAGCAGCCTTACTTCAGGGTCCTACGAGCAGTACTTC	CASSLTSGSYEQYF
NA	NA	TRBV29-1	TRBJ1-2	TGCAGCGTGTATCCCGACAGAAACTATGGCTACACCTTC	CSVYPDRNYGYTF
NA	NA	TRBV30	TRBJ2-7	TGTGCCTGGAGTGTACTCTACGAGCAGTACTTC	CAWSVLYEQYF
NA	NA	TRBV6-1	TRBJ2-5	TGTGCCAGCACCCGGACAGGAGGGGTAGAAGAGACCCAGTACTTC	CASTRTGGVEETQYF
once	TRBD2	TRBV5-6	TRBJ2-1	TGTGCCAGCAGCTTTCTTGGACTAGCGGGAGACAATGAGCAGTTCTTC	CASSFLGLAGDNEQFF
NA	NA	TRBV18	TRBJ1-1	TGTGCCAGCTCACCACCGCGAGGGCAGCGCATTAACACTGAAGCTTTCTTT	CASSPPRGQRINTEAFF
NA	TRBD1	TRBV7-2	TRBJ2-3	TGTGCCAGCAGCTCGCGGACAGGTCCAGATACGCAGTATTTT	CASSSRTGPDTQYF